Below, 26 T cell receptor beta chains from the same sample are listed, as sequenced in a study of CD8 T cells in ankylosing spondylitis. TCRdb processed the 5' RACE reads anew with MiXCR; each CDR3 protein has one entry. The data show tens of thousands of distinct CDR3 sequences, 9.5% to 12% seen once. Source material: blood, either unsorted or a sorted T cell fraction (not recorded which). Every receptor here comes from a male donor with ankylosing spondylitis or in good health (not recorded which).

This clonotype was recorded a few times. A much larger clone differs from this one at a single base, so this may be a read error. The chain employs TRBV3-1 and TRBJ2-1, with D tentatively TRBD2 (7 bases). CDR1 is LGHDT and CDR2 is YNNKEL in the germline V gene (reference sequence). This CDR3 contains 16 residues. CDR3 nucleotides: TGTGCCAACAGCCGCCCGGGGGGCTCAATTTACAATGAGCAGTTCTTC. Protein: CANSRPGGSIYNEQFF.

The CDR3 protein is CASSPGGPQGGETQYF. In nucleotides, the CDR3 is TGTGCCAGCAGCCCAGGGGGGCCGCAGGGGGGAGAGACCCAGTACTTC. The chain recombines TRBV12-3 or TRBV12-4 with TRBJ2-5; a weak D match, TRBD1 (7 bases). The V end was cut by 6 bases, the J end by 4 bases, with 21 bases between. The CDR3 totals 16 residues.

In this sample, this clonotype turned up many times. The V gene is TRBV28, the J gene TRBJ2-7; D not certain. CDR1 is MDHEN and CDR2 is SYDVKM in the germline V gene. The CDR3 has 14 residues. V shed 7 bases and J shed 2 bases, with 15 bases lying between them. The DNA for the CDR3 is TGTGCCAGCACCAACATGGGCGGTACCTACGAGCAGTACTTC. Protein sequence: CASTNMGGTYEQYF.

This clonotype was observed at least ten times. The V gene is TRBV5-1, the J gene TRBJ2-1; D is undetermined. In germline, CDR1 is SGHRS, CDR2 YFSETQ. Trimming pared 4 bases from V and 7 bases from J, leaving 9 bases between. This CDR3 is built from 12 residues. CDR3 loop: CASSARVNEQFF. In DNA form, the CDR3 reads TGCGCCAGCAGCGCTAGGGTTAATGAGCAGTTCTTC.

This clonotype has ten or more counts. The chain joins TRBV12-3 or TRBV12-4 to TRBJ1-5; TRBD1 might be the D (6 bases). The length of the CDR3 is 14 residues. Trimming took off 8 bases at V and 3 bases at J, with 14 bases between the two ends. In DNA, the CDR3 is TGTGCCAGCCACAACCAGGGGATCAATCAGCCCCAGCATTTT. Protein product: CASHNQGINQPQHF.

This clonotype was observed at least ten times. CDR3 in amino acids: CASSQDREGNIQYF. CDR3 DNA: TGTGCCAGCAGCCAAGACAGGGAAGGAAACATTCAGTACTTC. The chain uses TRBV3-1 and TRBJ2-4; perhaps TRBD1 as D (5 bases). This CDR3 is 14 amino acids long. Germline V lookup: CDR1 LGHDT, CDR2 YNNKEL (reference sequence). V was pared by 0 bases and J by 6 bases, with 9 bases between.

This clonotype has more than one count but fewer than ten. A read error may explain this, as a much larger clone is one base away. The chain joins TRBV18 to TRBJ2-7, with 7 bases lining up with TRBD1. There are 15 residues in the CDR3. Germline V gene sequence: CDR1 KGHSH, CDR2 LQKENI. CDR3 bases: TGTACCAGCTCACCGAGACAGGGTGATACCTACGAGCAGTACTTC. It is translated as CTSSPRQGDTYEQYF.

In its sample, this clonotype was seen many times. The chain joins TRBV5-1 to TRBJ1-1; TRBD1 might be the D (6 bases). The V and J ends lost 5 bases and 1 base respectively, with 15 bases between them. There are 15 residues in the CDR3. Germline CDR1 reads SGHRS; CDR2 reads YFSETQ. The chain's CDR3 is CASRLIIQGNTEAFF. The CDR3 nucleotides are TGCGCCAGCAGGTTGATAATACAGGGGAACACTGAAGCTTTCTTT.

In this sample, this clonotype turned up many times. This chain joins TRBV20-1 and TRBJ2-5, with D possibly TRBD1 on 5 matching bases. Trimming pared 0 bases from V and 1 base from J, leaving 9 bases between. Germline CDR1 DFQATT, CDR2 SNEGSKA (reference sequence). The CDR3 is made up of 14 amino acids. The CDR3 loop reads CSARDGAVQETQYF. The CDR3, as DNA: TGCAGTGCTAGAGATGGGGCAGTCCAAGAGACCCAGTACTTC.

This clonotype was recorded many times. The chain joins TRBV7-2 to TRBJ1-1; D remains ambiguous. Trimming took off 3 bases at V and 3 bases at J, with 8 bases between the two ends. Germline values: CDR1 SGHTA, CDR2 FQGNSA. The length of the CDR3 is 13 residues. The CDR3 DNA sequence: TGTGCCAGCAGCTTCACGGGATACACTGAAGCTTTCTTT. Translated: CASSFTGYTEAFF.

This clonotype has just a few counts. V is TRBV2 and J is TRBJ2-5; a possible D gene is TRBD1 (7 bases). Looked up from germline, CDR1 is SNHLY and CDR2 is FYNNEI. Trimming took 6 bases from V and 9 from J, leaving 26 bases between them. The CDR3 has 16 residues. The CDR3 sequence: CASSPSPGDSGGSQYF. The CDR3 DNA sequence: TGTGCCAGCAGCCCCTCCCCGGGGGACAGTGGAGGGTCCCAGTACTTC. Full variable domain (outside the CDR3, taken from reference TRBV2 and TRBJ2-5): EPEVTQTPSHQVTQMGQEVILRCVPISNHLYFYWYRQILGQKVEFLVSFYNNEISEKSEIFDDQFSVERPDGSNFTLKIRSTKLEDSAMYFCASSPSPGDSGGSQYFGPGTRLLVL.

This clonotype was detected only a few times. The chain links TRBV7-2 to TRBJ2-7, with no clear D. The CDR3 contains 13 residues. Trimming removed 3 bases from V and 5 bases from J, with 11 bases in between. The germline V gene has CDR1 SGHTA and CDR2 FQGNSA. CDR3 DNA: TGTGCCAGCAGCTTTCTGGGTCGGCACGAGCAGTACTTC. Translated, it gives CASSFLGRHEQYF.

This clonotype was counted many times. DNA for the CDR3: TGTGCCAGCAGCCAAGATTTAGGCCGGGGCAATCAGCCCCAGCATTTT. Translation: CASSQDLGRGNQPQHF. V is TRBV3-1 and J is TRBJ1-5; D call uncertain. Germline CDR1 and CDR2: LGHDT and YNNKEL (reference sequence). V dropped 0 bases and J dropped 2 bases, with 11 bases sitting between them. The CDR3 covers 16 residues. Full variable domain (outside the CDR3, taken from reference TRBV3-1 and TRBJ1-5): DTAVSQTPKYLVTQMGNDKSIKCEQNLGHDTMYWYKQDSKKFLKIMFSYNNKELIINETVPNRFSPKSPDKAHLNLHINSLELGDSAVYFCASSQDLGRGNQPQHFGDGTRLSIL.

J is TRBJ2-7 and V is TRBV12-3 or TRBV12-4, with a tentative D call TRBD1 (5 bases). The CDR3 has 14 amino acids. Trimming removed 3 bases from V and 6 bases from J, with 15 bases in between. Here the CDR3 DNA reads TGTGCCAGCAGTTTGGGGCAGGTTCGGGTCGAGCAGTACTTC. It yields the protein CASSLGQVRVEQYF.

This clonotype was counted ten times or more. The chain carries TRBV12-3 or TRBV12-4 and TRBJ1-5; TRBD1 matches at 8 bases. The CDR3 is made up of 15 amino acids. V shed 5 bases and J 4 bases; nucleotides not matched to a gene: 7. CDR3 nucleotides: TGTGCCAGCAGTGCCCCGGGACAGGCAAATCAGCCCCAGCATTTT. It yields the protein CASSAPGQANQPQHF.

At least ten counts were recorded for this clonotype. This chain links TRBV20-1 with TRBJ2-3, with 15 bases matching TRBD2. The CDR3 has 18 residues. J was trimmed by 0 bases and V by 4 bases; bases with no gene match: 8. Germline V gene lookup returns CDR1 DFQATT and CDR2 SNEGSKA (reference sequence). CDR3 amino acids: CSATLGLAGGLSTDTQYF. The CDR3 bases are TGCAGTGCTACCCTGGGACTAGCGGGGGGCCTGAGCACAGATACGCAGTATTTT.

This clonotype was picked up many times. V usage is TRBV20-1 and J usage is TRBJ2-1, with TRBD1 identical over 9 bases. This CDR3 comprises 15 residues. The junction had 16 bases not matched to a gene; V was cut back by 6 bases and J by 10 bases. CDR1 DFQATT and CDR2 SNEGSKA come from the germline V gene (reference sequence). CDR3 loop: CSAFLPDRGGGEQFF. DNA of the CDR3: TGCAGTGCCTTCCTCCCGGACAGGGGTGGGGGAGAGCAGTTCTTC.

This clonotype was counted between two and nine times. This chain connects TRBV29-1 to TRBJ2-1; perhaps TRBD2 as D (5 bases). V was pared by 5 bases and J by 1 base, with 9 bases between. The CDR3 has 13 amino acids. Germline CDR1 reads SQVTM; CDR2 reads ANQGSEA. The CDR3 DNA is TGCAGCGTTCGGGGTACATCCTACAATGAGCAGTTCTTC. Amino acids: CSVRGTSYNEQFF.

In its sample, this clonotype was seen many times. V gene TRBV5-1 combines with J gene TRBJ2-5; D gene ambiguous. There are 16 residues in the CDR3. V was clipped by 2 bases and J by 5 bases, with 19 bases between them. CDR1 SGHRS and CDR2 YFSETQ come from the germline V gene. Here the CDR3 reads CASSFDRPNVRETQYF. The CDR3 region has the DNA TGCGCCAGCAGCTTCGACCGCCCCAACGTTCGTGAGACCCAGTACTTC. Full variable domain (rest looked up from reference TRBV5-1 and TRBJ2-5): KAGVTQTPRYLIKTRGQQVTLSCSPISGHRSVSWYQQTPGQGLQFLFEYFSETQRNKGNFPGRFSGRQFSNSRSEMNVSTLELGDSALYLCASSFDRPNVRETQYFGPGTRLLVL.

This clonotype has more than one count but fewer than ten. The junction shows a germline mismatch at one end, possibly a read error. This chain links TRBV2 with TRBJ2-1, with 7 bases that match TRBD1. The CDR3 runs 14 residues. Germline V gene sequence: CDR1 SNHLY, CDR2 FYNNEI. As DNA, the CDR3 is TGTGCCAGCAGTGATGGACAGGCCCTTTCTAGAACTTACTTC. Its protein product is CASSDGQALSRTYF.

The rearrangement uses TRBV28 and TRBJ2-7; 8 bases fit TRBD1. The CDR3 is made up of 14 amino acids. V trimming: 4 bases; J trimming: 4 bases; junction bases outside the gene matches: 6. Germline lookup yields CDR1 MDHEN and CDR2 SYDVKM. In DNA, the CDR3 is TGTGCCAGCAGTTCAGGGGGCGCGGGATACGAGCAGTACTTC. It is translated as CASSSGGAGYEQYF.

In its sample, this clonotype was seen many times. The chain combines TRBV29-1 with TRBJ2-1; D not resolved. The CDR3 is made up of 15 amino acids. V lost 4 bases, J lost 0 bases, and 13 bases lay in between. Germline V CDR1 and CDR2: SQVTM, ANQGSEA. CDR3 residues: CSVGHSASSYNEQFF. CDR3 coding DNA: TGCAGCGTTGGCCACTCAGCGAGCTCCTACAATGAGCAGTTCTTC.

This clonotype was seen at least ten times. The V gene is TRBV1, the J gene TRBJ1-3. TRBV1 counts as a pseudogene. The CDR3 runs to 17 residues. The CDR3 spells CTSSQALRSYIGNTIYF. CDR3 sequence (DNA): TGCACCAGCAGCCAAGCCCTTCGGTCGTATATTGGAAACACCATATATTTT.

This clonotype has just a few counts. The chain joins TRBV12-3 or TRBV12-4 to TRBJ2-2; 7 bases map to TRBD2. V shed 0 bases and J 4 bases; nucleotides not matched to a gene: 2. The CDR3 loop spans 15 amino acids. The CDR3 DNA reads as TGTGCCAGCAGTTTAGCGGGGGGGGGCACCGGGGAGCTGTTTTTT. Amino acid sequence: CASSLAGGGTGELFF.

The chain combines TRBV28 with TRBJ1-1; D is uncertain. The germline CDR1 and CDR2 sequences are MDHEN and SYDVKM. CDR3 length: 14 amino acids. The ends were cut back, 5 bases at V and 10 bases at J, with 20 bases in the middle. CDR3 coding DNA: TGTGCCAGCAGTGCCGAAGACGGAACACCCGGAGCTTTCTTT. This translates into CASSAEDGTPGAFF.

This clonotype occurred a few times. V is TRBV29-1 and J is TRBJ2-7, with 9 bases that match TRBD1. Germline assignment: CDR1 SQVTM and CDR2 ANQGSEA. The J segment lost 4 bases and the V segment lost 8 bases, leaving 9 bases of the junction unmatched. The CDR3 is 13 residues long. The DNA of the CDR3 is TGCAGCATCCGGATAGGACAGGGGTACGAGCAGTACTTC. It yields the protein CSIRIGQGYEQYF.